This T cell receptor (beta chain) was profiled in a study of T cell responses to AZD1222 COVID-19 vaccine. On the study more broadly: Analyses pooled second doses at about 4 or about 12 weeks. General study findings and limits: Only a handful of AZD1222 recipients, more than five in all, had baseline seropositivity. The reported proportion of spike-specific TCRs targeting unmutated variant regions was nearly half.

Germline V gene data show CDR1 as SGHVS and CDR2 as FNYEAQ. This CDR3 is 13 amino acids long. Trimming took 4 bases from V and 8 from J, leaving 9 bases between them. Here immunoSEQ multiplex PCR was the method, and the copy in TCRdb shows in-frame clones only, minus some. The table lists 90,000 to 150,000 clones, roughly 88% of them singletons, with over 3% in the top ten. This clone was counted a few times. The antigen remains unidentified. The sequence came from an adult in good health. The specimen was peripheral blood, collected on day 0 of AZD1222 vaccination. The V and J genes are TRBV7-6 and TRBJ1-6; D gene ambiguous. The CDR3 sequence is CASSSLGDSPLHF. Here the CDR3 DNA reads TGTGCCAGCAGCTCCTTAGGAGATTCACCCCTCCACTTT.